This T cell receptor beta chain was captured by sequencing in a study of CD8 T cells in ankylosing spondylitis. This clonotype was counted between two and nine times. Antigen: not known. V lost 4 bases, J lost 8 bases, and 12 bases lay in between. The CDR3 runs 13 residues. CDR1 SGHRS and CDR2 YFSETQ come from the germline V gene. Study-wide findings and caveats: Blood from ankylosing spondylitis patients appeared to carry a characteristic roughly 8-variant TCR beta motif. Within matched ankylosing spondylitis synovial fluid, disease-linked clones were reportedly significantly enriched. Disease-linked clones had a CD8+ phenotype and relatively low frequency in peripheral blood.

Each CDR3 protein gets one entry after TCRdb re-called the 5' RACE reads with MiXCR. The sample gives about 400,000 distinct CDR3 sequences, approximately 20% of which show up once; less than 20% is in the top ten. The TCR originated in a male donor with ankylosing spondylitis. Sequencing input: blood, either unsorted or a sorted T cell fraction (not recorded which). V and J are TRBV5-1 and TRBJ1-4, with D tentatively TRBD1 (5 bases). This CDR3 is CASSKGWDEKLFF. The CDR3 DNA reads TGCGCCAGCAGCAAAGGCTGGGACGAAAAACTGTTTTTT.